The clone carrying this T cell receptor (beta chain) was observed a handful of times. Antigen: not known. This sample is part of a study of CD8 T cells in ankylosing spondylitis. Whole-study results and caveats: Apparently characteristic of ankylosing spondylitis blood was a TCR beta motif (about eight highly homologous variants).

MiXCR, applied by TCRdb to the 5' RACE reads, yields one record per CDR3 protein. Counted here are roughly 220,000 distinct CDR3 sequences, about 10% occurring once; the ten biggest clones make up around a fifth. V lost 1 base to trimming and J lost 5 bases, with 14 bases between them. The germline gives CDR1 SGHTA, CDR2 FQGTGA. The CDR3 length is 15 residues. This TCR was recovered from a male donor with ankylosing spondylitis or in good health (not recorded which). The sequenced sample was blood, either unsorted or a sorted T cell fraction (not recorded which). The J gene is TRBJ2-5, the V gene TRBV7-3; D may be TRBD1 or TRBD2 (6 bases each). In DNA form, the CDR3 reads TGTGCCAGCAGCTTAAACGGACTGGGGGGCGAGACCCAGTACTTC. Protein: CASSLNGLGGETQYF. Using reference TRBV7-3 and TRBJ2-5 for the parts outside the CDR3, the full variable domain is GAGVSQTPSNKVTEKGKYVELRCDPISGHTALYWYRQSLGQGPEFLIYFQGTGAADDSGLPNDRFFAVRPEGSVSTLKIQRTERGDSAVYLCASSLNGLGGETQYFGPGTRLLVL.